This TCR beta chain was sequenced for a study of cytomegalovirus exposure and HLA in healthy donors. Looked up from germline, CDR1 is MNHNY and CDR2 is SVGAGI (reference sequence). The CDR3 spans 14 residues. With V trimmed by 8 bases and J by 5 bases, 7 bases remained unmatched. The repertoire was sequenced with immunoSEQ multiplex PCR; TCRdb's copy has only in-frame clones and lacks some. The sample has 220,000 or so clones, over 80% seen once. The validation cohort, a group of over a hundred subjects, included the donors and was separate from the roughly 670-subject first cohort. The J gene is TRBJ2-7, the V gene TRBV6-6; 12 bases fit TRBD1. This TCR was recovered from a woman younger than 30 in good health and CMV-seronegative. The sample was PBMCs. CDR3 sequence reads: CASAGDRGPHEQYF. CDR3 nucleotide sequence: TGTGCCAGCGCGGGGGACAGGGGGCCGCACGAGCAGTACTTC.